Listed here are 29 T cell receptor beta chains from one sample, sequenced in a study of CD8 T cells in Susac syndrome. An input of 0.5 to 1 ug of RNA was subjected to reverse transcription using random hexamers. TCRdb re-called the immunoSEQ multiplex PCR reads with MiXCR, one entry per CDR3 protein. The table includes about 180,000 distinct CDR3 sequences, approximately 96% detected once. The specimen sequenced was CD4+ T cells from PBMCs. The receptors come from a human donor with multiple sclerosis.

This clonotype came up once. The CDR3 DNA sequence: TGTGCCAGCAGTTACGGGGGGGGCGAGACCCAGTACTTC. Its protein is CASSYGGGETQYF. J is TRBJ2-5 and V is TRBV6-6; D may be TRBD2 (7 bases). Trimming removed 2 bases from V and 5 bases from J, with 9 bases in between. The CDR3 sequence is 13 residues long. CDR1 MNHNY and CDR2 SVGAGI come from the germline V gene (reference sequence).

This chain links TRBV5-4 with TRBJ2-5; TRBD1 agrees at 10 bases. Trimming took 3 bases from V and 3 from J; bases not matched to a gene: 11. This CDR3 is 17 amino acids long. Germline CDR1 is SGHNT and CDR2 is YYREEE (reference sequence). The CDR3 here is CASSSPTGGAREETQYF. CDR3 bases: TGTGCCAGCAGCTCACCGACAGGGGGCGCCCGGGAAGAGACCCAGTACTTC.

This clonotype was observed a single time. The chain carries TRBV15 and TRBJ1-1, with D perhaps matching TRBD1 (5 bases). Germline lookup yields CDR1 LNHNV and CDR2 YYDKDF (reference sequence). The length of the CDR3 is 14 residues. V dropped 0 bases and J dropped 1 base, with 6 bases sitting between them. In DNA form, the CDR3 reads TGTGCCACCAGCAGAGACAGGGCGAACACTGAAGCTTTCTTT. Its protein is CATSRDRANTEAFF.

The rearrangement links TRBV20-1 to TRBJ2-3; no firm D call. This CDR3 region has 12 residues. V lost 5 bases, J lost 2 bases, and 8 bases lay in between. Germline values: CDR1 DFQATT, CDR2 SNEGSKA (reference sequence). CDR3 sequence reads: CSAQDHTDTQYF. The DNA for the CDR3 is TGCAGTGCTCAAGACCACACAGATACGCAGTATTTT.

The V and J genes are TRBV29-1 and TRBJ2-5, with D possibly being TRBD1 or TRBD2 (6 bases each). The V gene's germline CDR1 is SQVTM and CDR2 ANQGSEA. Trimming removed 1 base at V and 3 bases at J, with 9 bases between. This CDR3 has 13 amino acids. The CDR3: CSVEVGGKETQYF. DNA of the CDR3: TGCAGCGTTGAAGTAGGGGGGAAAGAGACCCAGTACTTC.

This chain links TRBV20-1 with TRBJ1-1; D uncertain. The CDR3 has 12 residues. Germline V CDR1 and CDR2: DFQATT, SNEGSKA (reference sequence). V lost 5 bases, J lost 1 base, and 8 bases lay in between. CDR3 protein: CSAPRGNTEAFF. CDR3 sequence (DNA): TGCAGTGCTCCTCGGGGGAACACTGAAGCTTTCTTT.

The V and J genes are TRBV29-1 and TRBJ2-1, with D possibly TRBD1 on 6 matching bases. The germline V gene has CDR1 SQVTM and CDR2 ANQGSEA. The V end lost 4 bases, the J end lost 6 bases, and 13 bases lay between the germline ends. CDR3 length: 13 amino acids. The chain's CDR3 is CSVAEGVGNEQFF. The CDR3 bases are TGCAGCGTTGCCGAGGGGGTAGGCAATGAGCAGTTCTTC.

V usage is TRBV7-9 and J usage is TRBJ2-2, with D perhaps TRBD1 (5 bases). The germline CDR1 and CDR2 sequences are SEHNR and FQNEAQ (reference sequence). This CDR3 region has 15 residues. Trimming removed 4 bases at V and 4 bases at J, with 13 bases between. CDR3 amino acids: CASSYQGRFTGELFF. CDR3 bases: TGTGCCAGCAGCTATCAGGGCAGATTCACCGGGGAGCTGTTTTTT.

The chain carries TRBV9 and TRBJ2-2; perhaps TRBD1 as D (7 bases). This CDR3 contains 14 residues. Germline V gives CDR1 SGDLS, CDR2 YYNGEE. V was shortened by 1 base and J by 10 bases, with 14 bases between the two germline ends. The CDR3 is CASSVRGRGMELFF. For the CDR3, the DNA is TGTGCCAGCAGCGTAAGGGGGCGGGGAATGGAGCTGTTTTTT.

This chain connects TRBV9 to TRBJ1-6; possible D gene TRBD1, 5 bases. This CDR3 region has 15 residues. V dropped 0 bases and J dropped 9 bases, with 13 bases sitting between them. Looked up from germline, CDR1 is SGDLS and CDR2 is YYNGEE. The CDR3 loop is CASSVEGRTLSPLHF. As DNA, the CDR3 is TGTGCCAGCAGCGTAGAGGGGAGAACGCTTTCACCCCTCCACTTT.

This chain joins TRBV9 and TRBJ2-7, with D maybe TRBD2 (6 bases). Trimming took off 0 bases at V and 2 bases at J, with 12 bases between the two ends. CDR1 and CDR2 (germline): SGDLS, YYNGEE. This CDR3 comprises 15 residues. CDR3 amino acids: CASSVGRTITYEQYF. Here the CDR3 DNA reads TGTGCCAGCAGCGTAGGACGGACTATAACCTACGAGCAGTACTTC. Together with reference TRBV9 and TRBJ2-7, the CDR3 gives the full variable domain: DSGVTQTPKHLITATGQRVTLRCSPRSGDLSVYWYQQSLDQGLQFLIQYYNGEERAKGNILERFSAQQFPDLHSELNLSSLELGDSALYFCASSVGRTITYEQYFGPGTRLTVT.

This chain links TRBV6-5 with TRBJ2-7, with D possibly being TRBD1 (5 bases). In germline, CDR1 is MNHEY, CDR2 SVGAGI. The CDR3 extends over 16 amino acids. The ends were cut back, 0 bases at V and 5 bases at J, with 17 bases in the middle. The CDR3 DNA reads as TGTGCCAGCAGTTACTCGGTCGGGCAGGGCTTTAACGAGCAGTACTTC. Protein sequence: CASSYSVGQGFNEQYF.

CDR3 nucleotide sequence: TGTGCCAGCAGCCAACAGGGAGACGAAAAACTGTTTTTT. Its protein product is CASSQQGDEKLFF. The rearrangement joins TRBV4-2 to TRBJ1-4; D might be TRBD1 (5 bases). The germline V gene has CDR1 LGHNA and CDR2 YNFKEQ. There are 13 residues in the CDR3. V shed 2 bases and J shed 8 bases, with 9 bases lying between them.

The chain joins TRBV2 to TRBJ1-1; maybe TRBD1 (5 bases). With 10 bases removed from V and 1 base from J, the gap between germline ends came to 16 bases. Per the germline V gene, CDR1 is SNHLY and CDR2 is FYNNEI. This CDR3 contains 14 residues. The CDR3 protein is CAIEGDRANTEAFF. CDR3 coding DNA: TGTGCCATCGAGGGTGACAGAGCGAACACTGAAGCTTTCTTT.

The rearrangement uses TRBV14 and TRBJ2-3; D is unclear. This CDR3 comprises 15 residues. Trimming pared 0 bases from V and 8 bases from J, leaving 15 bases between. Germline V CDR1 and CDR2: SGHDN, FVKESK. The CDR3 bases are TGTGCCAGCAGCCAAGATCGGCAGAGAGTGCGTACGCAGTATTTT. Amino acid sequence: CASSQDRQRVRTQYF.

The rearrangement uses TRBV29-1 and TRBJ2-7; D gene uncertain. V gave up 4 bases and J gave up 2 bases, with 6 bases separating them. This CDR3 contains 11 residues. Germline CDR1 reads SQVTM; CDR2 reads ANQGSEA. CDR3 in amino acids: CSVVGTYEQYF. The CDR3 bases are TGCAGCGTTGTAGGGACCTACGAGCAGTACTTC.

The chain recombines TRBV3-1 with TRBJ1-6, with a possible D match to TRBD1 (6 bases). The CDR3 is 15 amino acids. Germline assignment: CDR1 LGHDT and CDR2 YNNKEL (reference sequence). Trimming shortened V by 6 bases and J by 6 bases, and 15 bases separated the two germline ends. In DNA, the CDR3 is TGTGCCAGCAGAGCCCACAGGGAAAGTAATTCACCCCTCCACTTT. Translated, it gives CASRAHRESNSPLHF.

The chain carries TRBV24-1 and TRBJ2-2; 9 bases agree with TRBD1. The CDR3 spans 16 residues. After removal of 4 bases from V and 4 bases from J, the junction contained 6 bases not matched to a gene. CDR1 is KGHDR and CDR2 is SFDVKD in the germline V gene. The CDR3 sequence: CATSDRTGAGTGELFF. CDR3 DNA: TGTGCCACCAGTGACCGGACAGGGGCGGGCACCGGGGAGCTGTTTTTT.

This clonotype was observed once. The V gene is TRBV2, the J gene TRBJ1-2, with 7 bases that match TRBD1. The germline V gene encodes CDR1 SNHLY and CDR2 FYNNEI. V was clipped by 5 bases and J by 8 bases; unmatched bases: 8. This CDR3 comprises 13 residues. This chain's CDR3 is CASSIDRAGGYTF. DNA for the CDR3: TGTGCCAGCAGTATAGACAGGGCCGGCGGCTACACCTTC.

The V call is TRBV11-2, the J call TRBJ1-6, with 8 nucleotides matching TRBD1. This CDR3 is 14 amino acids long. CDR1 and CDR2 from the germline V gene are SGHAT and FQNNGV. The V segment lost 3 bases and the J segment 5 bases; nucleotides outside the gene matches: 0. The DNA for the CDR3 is TGTGCCAGCAGCTTGGGACAGGATAATTCACCCCTCCACTTT. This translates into CASSLGQDNSPLHF.

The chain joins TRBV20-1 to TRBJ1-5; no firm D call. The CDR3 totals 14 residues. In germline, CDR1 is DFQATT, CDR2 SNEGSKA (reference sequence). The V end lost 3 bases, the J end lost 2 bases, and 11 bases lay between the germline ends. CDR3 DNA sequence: TGCAGTGCTAGTGCCACGGAGGGCAATCAGCCCCAGCATTTT. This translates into CSASATEGNQPQHF.

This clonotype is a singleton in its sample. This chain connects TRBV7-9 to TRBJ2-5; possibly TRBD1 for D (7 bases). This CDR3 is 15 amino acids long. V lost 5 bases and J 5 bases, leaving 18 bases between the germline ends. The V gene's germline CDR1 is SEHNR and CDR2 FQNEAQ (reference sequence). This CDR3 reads CASSPTSGGSETQYF. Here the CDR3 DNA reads TGTGCCAGCAGCCCCACTTCAGGGGGGTCGGAGACCCAGTACTTC.

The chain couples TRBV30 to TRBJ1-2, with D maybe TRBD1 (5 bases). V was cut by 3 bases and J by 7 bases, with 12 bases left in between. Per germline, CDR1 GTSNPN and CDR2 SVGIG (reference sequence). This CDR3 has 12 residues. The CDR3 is CAWSPSTAGYTF. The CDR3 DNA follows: TGTGCCTGGAGCCCTTCGACAGCTGGCTACACCTTC. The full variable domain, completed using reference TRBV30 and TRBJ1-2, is SQTIHQWPATLVQPVGSPLSLECTVEGTSNPNLYWYRQAAGRGLQLLFYSVGIGQISSEVPQNLSASRPQDRQFILSSKKLLLSDSGFYLCAWSPSTAGYTFGSGTRLTVV.

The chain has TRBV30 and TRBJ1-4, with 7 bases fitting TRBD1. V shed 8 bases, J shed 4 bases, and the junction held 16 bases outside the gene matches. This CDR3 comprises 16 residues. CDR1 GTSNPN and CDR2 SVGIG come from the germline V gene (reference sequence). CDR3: CALYHENTGDNEKLFF. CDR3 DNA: TGTGCCCTTTATCATGAGAATACAGGGGATAATGAAAAACTGTTTTTT.

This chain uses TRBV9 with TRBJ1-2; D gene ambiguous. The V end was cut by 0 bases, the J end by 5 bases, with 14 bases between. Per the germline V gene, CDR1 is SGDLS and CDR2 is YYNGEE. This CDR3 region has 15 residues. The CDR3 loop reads CASSVGVGTAYGYTF. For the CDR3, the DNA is TGTGCCAGCAGCGTAGGGGTAGGAACGGCTTATGGCTACACCTTC. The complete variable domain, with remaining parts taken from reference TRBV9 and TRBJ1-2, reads DSGVTQTPKHLITATGQRVTLRCSPRSGDLSVYWYQQSLDQGLQFLIQYYNGEERAKGNILERFSAQQFPDLHSELNLSSLELGDSALYFCASSVGVGTAYGYTFGSGTRLTVV.

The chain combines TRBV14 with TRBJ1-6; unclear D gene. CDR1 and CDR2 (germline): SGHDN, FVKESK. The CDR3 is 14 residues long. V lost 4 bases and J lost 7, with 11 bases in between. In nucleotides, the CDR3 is TGTGCCAGCAGCCCTAGGGCGGCGAATTCACCCCTCCACTTT. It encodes CASSPRAANSPLHF.

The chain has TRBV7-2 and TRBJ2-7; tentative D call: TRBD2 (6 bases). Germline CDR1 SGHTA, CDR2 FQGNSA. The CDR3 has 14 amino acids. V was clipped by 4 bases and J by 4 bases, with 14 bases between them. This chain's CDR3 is CASSSMGGRYEQYF. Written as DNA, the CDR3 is TGTGCCAGCAGCTCGATGGGAGGCAGGTACGAGCAGTACTTC.

The DNA of the CDR3 is TGTGCCAGCAGCCAAGGTTGGAAGGGATCACCCCTCCACTTT. It encodes CASSQGWKGSPLHF. The V gene is TRBV14, the J gene TRBJ1-6, with D uncertain. The CDR3 extends over 14 amino acids. CDR1 is SGHDN and CDR2 is FVKESK in the germline V gene. Trimming cost V 1 base and J 10 bases, with 11 bases left between them.

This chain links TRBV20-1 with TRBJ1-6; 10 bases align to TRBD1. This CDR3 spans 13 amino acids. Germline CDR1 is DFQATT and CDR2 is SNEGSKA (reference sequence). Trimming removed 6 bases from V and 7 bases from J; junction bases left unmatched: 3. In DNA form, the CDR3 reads TGCAGTGCCTGGGACAGGGGAAATTCACCCCTCCACTTT. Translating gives CSAWDRGNSPLHF.